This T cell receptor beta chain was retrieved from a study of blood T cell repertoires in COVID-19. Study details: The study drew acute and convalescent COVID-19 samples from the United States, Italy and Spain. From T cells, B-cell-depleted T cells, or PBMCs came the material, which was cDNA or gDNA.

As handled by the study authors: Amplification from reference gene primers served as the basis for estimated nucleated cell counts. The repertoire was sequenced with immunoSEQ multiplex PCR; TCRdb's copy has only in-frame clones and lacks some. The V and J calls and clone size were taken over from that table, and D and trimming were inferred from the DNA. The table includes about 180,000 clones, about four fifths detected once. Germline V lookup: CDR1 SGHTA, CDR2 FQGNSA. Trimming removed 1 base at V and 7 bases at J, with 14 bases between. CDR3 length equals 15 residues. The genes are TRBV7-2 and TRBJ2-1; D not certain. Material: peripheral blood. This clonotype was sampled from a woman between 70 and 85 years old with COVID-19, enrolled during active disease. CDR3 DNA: TGTGCCAGCAGCTTAGGCAGGTTATCGATAAATGAGCAGTTCTTC. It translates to CASSLGRLSINEQFF. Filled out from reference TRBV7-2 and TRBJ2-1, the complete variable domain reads GAGVSQSPSNKVTEKGKDVELRCDPISGHTALYWYRQSLGQGLEFLIYFQGNSAPDKSGLPSDRFSAERTGGSVSTLTIQRTQQEDSAVYLCASSLGRLSINEQFFGPGTRLTVL.